Listed below are T cell receptor beta chains from one sample, sequenced in a study of identical twins. TCRdb re-called the 5' RACE reads with MiXCR, one entry per CDR3 protein. The sample gives roughly 250,000 distinct CDR3 sequences, roughly 13% of which show up once; 8.8% is in the top ten. Sequenced input: memory (CD45RO+) T cells sorted from blood. These TCRs come from a woman aged 18-29 years in good health. Both conserved end residues are part of each CDR3. A D gene is named only where the DNA matches it firmly. The listing skips clone size in some rows; elsewhere it reads once, few, many or a size class.

TRBV7-9	TRBJ2-2	TRBD1	NA	TGTGCCAGCAGCTCCCAGGGGGCGTCTTCCGGGGAGCTGTTTTTT	CASSSQGASSGELFF
TRBV5-1	TRBJ2-7	NA	NA	TGCGCCAGCACCTGGGGGGGCCTCTCCTACGAGCAGTACTTC	CASTWGGLSYEQYF
TRBV11-2	TRBJ2-2	TRBD2	NA	TGTGCCAGCAGGTTCCCCTCGGGCGGGAGGAACACCGGGGAGCTGTTTTTT	CASRFPSGGRNTGELFF
TRBV3-1	TRBJ2-5	NA	NA	TGTGCCAGCAGCCAAGGGTACCTTAGCGTGCTTGAAGAGACCCAGTACTTC	CASSQGYLSVLEETQYF
TRBV7-7	TRBJ2-5	NA	few	TGTGCCAGCAGCTTAGGCACTGGGGAGACCCAGTACTTC	CASSLGTGETQYF
TRBV29-1	TRBJ2-1	TRBD2	many	TGCAGCGTTGAGTTTGTAGCGGGGGATTACAATGAGCAGTTCTTC	CSVEFVAGDYNEQFF
TRBV5-5	TRBJ2-7	TRBD1	few	TGTGCCAGCAGGCGCACCGGGACAGGGGGTTCCTACGAGCAGTACTTC	CASRRTGTGGSYEQYF
TRBV10-2	TRBJ2-2	NA	many	TGCGCCAGCAGTGATGGACAGTCCACCGGGGAGCTGTTTTTT	CASSDGQSTGELFF
TRBV12-3/TRBV12-4	TRBJ2-5	NA	medium-sized	TGTGCCAGCAGCCCCATAGGCGGCCAAGAGACCCAGTACTTC	CASSPIGGQETQYF
TRBV10-1	TRBJ2-3	NA	many	TGCGCCAGCACCGCCGGGAGTCAAGGAGATACGCAGTATTTT	CASTAGSQGDTQYF
TRBV6-2/TRBV6-3	TRBJ1-1	NA	few	TGTGCCAGCAGTTACTCGAGGATTGAAGCTTTCTTT	CASSYSRIEAFF
TRBV9	TRBJ2-3	TRBD2	many	TGTGCCAGCAGCCCGCCCGCGGGAGTGATCACAGATACGCAGTATTTT	CASSPPAGVITDTQYF
TRBV3-1	TRBJ1-5	NA	few	TGTGCCAGCAGCCTGACAGGTTATCGAAATCAGCCCCAGCATTTT	CASSLTGYRNQPQHF
TRBV5-5	TRBJ2-7	NA	NA	TGTGCCAGCACCCGCCCGGCTAGCAACGAGCAGTACTTC	CASTRPASNEQYF
TRBV20-1	TRBJ2-3	TRBD2	many	TGCAGTGCCCGTCAAGCGGGGGGGCCAAATACGCAGTATTTT	CSARQAGGPNTQYF